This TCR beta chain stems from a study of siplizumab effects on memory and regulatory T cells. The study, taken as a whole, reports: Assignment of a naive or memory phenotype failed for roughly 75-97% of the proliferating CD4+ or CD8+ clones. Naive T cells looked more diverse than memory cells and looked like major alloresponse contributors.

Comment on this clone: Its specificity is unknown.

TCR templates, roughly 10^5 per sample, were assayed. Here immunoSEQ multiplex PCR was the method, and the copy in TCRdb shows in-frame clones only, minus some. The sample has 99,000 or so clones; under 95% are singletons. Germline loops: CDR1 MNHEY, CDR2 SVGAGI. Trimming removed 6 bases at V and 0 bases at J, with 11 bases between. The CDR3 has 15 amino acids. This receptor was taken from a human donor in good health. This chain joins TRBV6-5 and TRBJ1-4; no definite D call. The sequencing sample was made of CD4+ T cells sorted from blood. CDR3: CASSSGLTTNEKLFF. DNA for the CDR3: TGTGCCAGCAGCTCGGGGTTAACAACTAATGAAAAACTGTTTTTT.